A selection of T cell receptor beta chains follows, all from one sample in a study of T cells after yellow fever vaccination. TCRdb analysed the 5' RACE reads with MiXCR anew, one entry per CDR3 protein. Altogether more than 200,000 distinct CDR3 sequences are present, around 3.5% being singletons, with the ten largest covering around 19%. The input for sequencing was PBMCs, taken 15 days after the yellow fever booster vaccination. The receptor set was obtained from a man aged 18 to 30 who received the YFV17D yellow fever vaccine. Both conserved end residues are part of each CDR3. The D gene is left open where the match is weak. A row's size may be missing; if present it is once, few, many or a size class.

abundance: many
v_gene: TRBV7-7
d_gene: .
j_gene: TRBJ2-5
CDR3nt: TGTGCCAGCAGCTTTGACCGCGGGGAGACCCAGTACTTC
CDR3aa: CASSFDRGETQYF

abundance: many
v_gene: TRBV7-3
d_gene: TRBD2
j_gene: TRBJ2-1
CDR3nt: TGTGCCAGCAGCCCCGGGCGGGGGGCCTCCTACAATGAGCAGTTCTTC
CDR3aa: CASSPGRGASYNEQFF

abundance: many
v_gene: TRBV7-2
d_gene: .
j_gene: TRBJ2-5
CDR3nt: TGTGCCAGCAGCGCCAGTCGATTGGGAGAGACCCAGTACTTC
CDR3aa: CASSASRLGETQYF

abundance: few
v_gene: TRBV12-5
d_gene: .
j_gene: TRBJ1-1
CDR3nt: TGTGCTAGTGGTTTTGGAGACACTGAAGCTTTCTTT
CDR3aa: CASGFGDTEAFF

abundance: many
v_gene: TRBV6-5
d_gene: .
j_gene: TRBJ1-4
CDR3nt: TGTGCCAGCAGTTACTCGTACACAGTTTATAATGAAAAACTGTTTTTT
CDR3aa: CASSYSYTVYNEKLFF

abundance: many
v_gene: TRBV15
d_gene: .
j_gene: TRBJ2-5
CDR3nt: TGTGCCACCAGCGCGCCGTGGGCCCGGCCGGAGACCCAGTACTTC
CDR3aa: CATSAPWARPETQYF

abundance: many
v_gene: TRBV7-8
d_gene: TRBD1
j_gene: TRBJ1-4
CDR3nt: TGTGCCAGCAGCCAGGGGGGTAATGAAAAACTGTTTTTT
CDR3aa: CASSQGGNEKLFF

abundance: .
v_gene: TRBV7-2
d_gene: TRBD2
j_gene: TRBJ2-5
CDR3nt: TGTGCCAGCAGCTTAGTGGGGGGGGGACTCCAAGAGACCCAGTACTTC
CDR3aa: CASSLVGGGLQETQYF

abundance: many
v_gene: TRBV20-1
d_gene: .
j_gene: TRBJ2-2
CDR3nt: TGCAGTGCCCGTCGTGGTGGGGTCGGCGCCGGGGAGCTGTTTTTT
CDR3aa: CSARRGGVGAGELFF

abundance: many
v_gene: TRBV7-3
d_gene: TRBD2
j_gene: TRBJ2-2
CDR3nt: TGTGCCAGCAGCAGGACTAGCGGGGGGGCCCCCGGGGAGCTGTTTTTT
CDR3aa: CASSRTSGGAPGELFF

abundance: many
v_gene: TRBV28
d_gene: .
j_gene: TRBJ2-5
CDR3nt: TGTGCCAGCACCGTCGTGACGGCCTCCCAAGAGACCCAGTACTTC
CDR3aa: CASTVVTASQETQYF

abundance: many
v_gene: TRBV7-9
d_gene: .
j_gene: TRBJ2-1
CDR3nt: TGTGCCAGCAGCTTACTTGGCCTTGACGGGGGAGAGTTCTTC
CDR3aa: CASSLLGLDGGEFF

abundance: many
v_gene: TRBV6-2/TRBV6-3
d_gene: TRBD2
j_gene: TRBJ2-5
CDR3nt: TGTGCCAGCAGTTACGTAGCACTAGCGGGCTACCAAGAGACCCAGTACTTC
CDR3aa: CASSYVALAGYQETQYF

abundance: many
v_gene: TRBV3-1
d_gene: .
j_gene: TRBJ2-3
CDR3nt: TGTGCCAGCAGCCAAGAAGGTCGCGGGGGCACAGATACGCAGTATTTT
CDR3aa: CASSQEGRGGTDTQYF